This record covers a single T cell receptor beta chain. The sample is drawn from a study of blood T cell repertoires in COVID-19. Study-level background: The origin of the acute and convalescent COVID-19 samples was the United States, Italy and Spain.

Source study methods: By means of reference gene primer amplification, nucleated cell counts were estimated. Profiling relied on immunoSEQ multiplex PCR, and the TCRdb table lists in-frame clones only, not all of them. V and J calls and clone size follow that table, whereas D and trimming were derived from the DNA. The sample has some 88,000 clones, roughly 85% seen once. The V end was cut by 5 bases, the J end by 5 bases, with 21 bases between. The CDR3 spans 15 residues. The germline V gene has CDR1 GTSNPN and CDR2 SVGIG (reference sequence). Sequencing input: peripheral blood. The chain is built from TRBV30 and TRBJ1-2, with D possibly matching TRBD1 (6 bases). The sequence was obtained from a man between 60 and 75 years old with acute or convalescent COVID-19. CDR3 sequence: CAWVKRGGEGYGYTF. CDR3 in DNA: TGTGCCTGGGTCAAGAGGGGGGGCGAGGGGTATGGCTACACCTTC.